This T cell receptor (beta chain) was observed in a study of T cells in Graves' hyperthyroidism and ophthalmopathy. As for the study in general: The blood sample was taken at first diagnosis, before treatment began.

Trimming at V came to 4 bases and at J to 11 bases, leaving 9 bases not matched to a gene. Germline-derived CDR1 and CDR2 are MNHEY and SMNVEV (reference sequence). This CDR3 contains 14 residues. Authors of the study amplified TCR beta CDR3 regions from RNA transcripts. First-round RT-PCR of the TCR CDR3 relied on the HTBI primer set. MiXCR, applied by TCRdb to the multiplex PCR reads, yields one record per CDR3 protein. The table lists over 450,000 distinct CDR3 sequences, 17% of them singletons. The cohort's ophthalmopathy patients, a group with duration under 3 months, had a Clinical Activity Score of at least 3 and a NOSPECS grade of at least 4. This clonotype was picked up many times. Its antigen is undetermined. Study-wide findings and caveats: A 13 V-J model separated ophthalmopathy from stable hyperthyroidism. The model forecast ophthalmopathy, anticipating it by a median about six months before onset.

The J gene is TRBJ2-3, the V gene TRBV27, with 10 bases matching TRBD2. The material sequenced was blood. The source of this sequence is a woman aged 18 to 35 with Graves' ophthalmopathy. CDR3: CASSSELGLAVQYF. The CDR3 coding sequence is TGTGCCAGCAGTTCCGAACTAGGACTAGCGGTGCAGTATTTT.